A selection of T cell receptor beta chains follows, all from one sample in a study of technical replicates of blood from a handful of donors. Measured with immunoSEQ multiplex PCR; TCRdb has only the in-frame clones, and not every one. The data show about 89,000 clones, 90% to 95% seen once. The sample taken for sequencing was T cells isolated from PBMCs. The receptors here all came from a human donor in good health. CDR3s include the opening cysteine and the closing phenylalanine or tryptophan. Fields, in order: V gene, J gene, clone size, D gene, CDR3 protein, CDR3 DNA. D genes are given only for firm matches. The listing skips clone size in some rows; elsewhere it reads once, few, many or a size class.

TRBV27	TRBJ1-5	-	TRBD1	CASKGQGSNQPQHF	TGTGCCAGCAAGGGACAGGGAAGCAATCAGCCCCAGCATTTT
TRBV14	TRBJ1-3	-	TRBD1	CASSPSRGPGNTIYF	TGTGCCAGCAGCCCCTCTAGGGGGCCTGGAAACACCATATATTTT
TRBV9	TRBJ2-2	-	TRBD2	CASSVEWGGNTGELFF	TGTGCCAGCAGCGTAGAGTGGGGGGGGAACACCGGGGAGCTGTTTTTT
TRBV7-9	TRBJ2-3	-	TRBD2	CASSSGLAGGHRTDTQYF	TGTGCCAGCAGCTCCGGACTAGCGGGGGGGCATCGGACAGATACGCAGTATTTT
TRBV10-1	TRBJ1-6	-	TRBD1	CASREYRGRDSPLHF	TGCGCCAGCAGAGAGTACAGGGGAAGGGATTCACCCCTCCACTTT
TRBV7-9	TRBJ1-1	-	TRBD1	CASRPGQGLNTEAFF	TGTGCCAGCAGGCCGGGACAGGGGTTGAACACTGAAGCTTTCTTT
TRBV27	TRBJ2-1	-	-	CASRAPRSGVSYNEQFF	TGTGCCAGCAGAGCCCCCCGTTCGGGGGTATCCTACAATGAGCAGTTCTTC
TRBV7-9	TRBJ1-1	-	-	CASSPQTVLWPEAFF	TGTGCCAGCAGCCCGCAGACAGTACTGTGGCCTGAAGCTTTCTTT
TRBV27	TRBJ1-5	-	TRBD1	CASRKGQGYSNQPQHF	TGTGCCAGTCGCAAGGGACAGGGCTATAGCAATCAGCCCCAGCATTTT
TRBV19	TRBJ2-1	-	TRBD2	CASSAGTSGNNEQFF	TGTGCCAGTAGTGCCGGGACTAGCGGGAACAATGAGCAGTTCTTC
TRBV13	TRBJ2-1	-	-	CASRSAGSGDEQFF	TGTGCCAGCCGATCGGCGGGAAGCGGCGATGAGCAGTTCTTC
TRBV6-6	TRBJ1-2	-	TRBD1	CASSYSRDSPRDGYTF	TGTGCCAGCAGTTATTCCCGGGACAGCCCGAGGGATGGCTACACCTTC
TRBV28	TRBJ2-1	-	TRBD2	CASRPGTSGAYNEQFF	TGTGCCAGCAGACCCGGGACTAGCGGGGCATACAATGAGCAGTTCTTC
TRBV6-1	TRBJ1-2	few	TRBD1	CASSDYSGGWGYTF	TGTGCCAGCAGTGATTATTCAGGGGGATGGGGCTACACCTTC